This TCR beta chain was sequenced for a study of T cell repertoires in cytomegalovirus infection. Study-level background: CMV epitopes in the study were HLA-C-restricted (recently identified) and HLA-B-restricted (well studied). Public TCR beta signature analysis indicated the presence of both CMV infection and matching HLA type.

The study, taken as a whole, reports: The study identified carriers of CMV plus the relevant HLA from cumulative public TCR beta family frequency. The ex vivo response was dominated by HLA-C-restricted CMV-specific TCR beta clonotypes.

Ten or more counts support this clonotype. Its antigen is unknown. MiXCR, applied by TCRdb to the reads, yields one record per CDR3 protein. The sample carries some 71,000 distinct CDR3 sequences, under 30% recorded once. This clonotype was obtained from a human donor in good health (CMV status not recorded). Some clones in this sample may be carry-over from other donors' samples. The sequencing used CD8+ T cells from cultured PBMCs, collected from culture after CMV antigen stimulation.

The CDR3 region has the DNA TGTGCCAGCAGCTTAGTAGGGGGCGACGGAGAGACCCAGTACTTC. This encodes CASSLVGGDGETQYF. The V call is TRBV7-6, the J call TRBJ2-5, with 7 positions matching TRBD1. After removal of 1 base from V and 4 bases from J, the junction contained 6 bases not matched to a gene. This CDR3 has 15 residues. CDR1 SGHVS and CDR2 FNYEAQ come from the germline V gene.